Described below is a single T cell receptor (beta chain) sequence and its context. Here immunoSEQ multiplex PCR was the method, and the copy in TCRdb shows in-frame clones only, minus some. In the table there are fewer than 250,000 clones, 80% to 85% of which are singletons. The CDR3 is 15 residues long. Germline lookup yields CDR1 LNHDA and CDR2 SQIVND (reference sequence). V shed 5 bases, J shed 7 bases, and the junction held 8 bases outside the gene matches. This specimen belongs to a study of blood T cell repertoires in COVID-19. Input material: PBMCs or T cells enriched from blood (not recorded which). The clonotype was recovered from a woman aged 45-65 years with acute COVID-19. The V gene is TRBV19, the J gene TRBJ2-1; 10 bases agree with TRBD1. DNA for the CDR3: TGTGCCAGTAGTCCGACAGGGGGCGAACGAAATGAGCAGTTCTTC. As protein: CASSPTGGERNEQFF.